This passage covers 8 T cell receptor beta chains from one sample sequenced in a study of identical twins. Via MiXCR, TCRdb re-called the 5' RACE reads, giving one row per CDR3 protein. The table has 500,000 to 600,000 distinct CDR3 sequences, under 25% seen once. This sample was shared with a second study, whose subject was T cells expressing NK-cell markers.

Sample: CD4+ T cells sorted from blood. These TCRs come from a young woman in good health.

V and J are TRBV11-1 and TRBJ2-2; weak D call: TRBD2 (6 bases). In germline, CDR1 is SGHAT, CDR2 FQDESV (reference sequence). V lost 3 bases and J lost 9, with 11 bases in between. The length of the CDR3 is 13 residues. The CDR3 coding sequence is TGTGCCAGCAGCTTCGGGGGTAGCCGGGAGCTGTTTTTT. Residues: CASSFGGSRELFF.

The CDR3 is CATSREPPPANTEAFF. DNA for the CDR3: TGTGCCACCAGCAGAGAGCCCCCCCCAGCGAACACTGAAGCTTTCTTT. V gene TRBV15 combines with J gene TRBJ1-1; D gene uncertain. V lost 0 bases, J lost 1 base, and 12 bases lay in between. Germline loops: CDR1 LNHNV, CDR2 YYDKDF (reference sequence). CDR3 length equals 16 residues.

The chain uses TRBV24-1 and TRBJ2-7, with 8 nucleotides matching TRBD2. This CDR3 is 14 amino acids long. The V segment lost 3 bases and the J segment 2 bases; nucleotides outside the gene matches: 2. Germline V gene sequence: CDR1 KGHDR, CDR2 SFDVKD. The DNA for the CDR3 is TGTGCCACCAGTGATAACGGGAGGGCCTACGAGCAGTACTTC. Its protein is CATSDNGRAYEQYF.

The chain is built from TRBV6-5 and TRBJ1-6; D is possibly TRBD1 (5 bases). Germline CDR1 is MNHEY and CDR2 is SVGAGI. The CDR3 length is 17 residues. The V end lost 0 bases, the J end lost 10 bases, and 19 bases lay between the germline ends. CDR3: CASSYSYSQGRESPLHF. The CDR3 nucleotides read TGTGCCAGCAGTTACTCGTATTCTCAGGGAAGGGAATCACCCCTCCACTTT.

A few counts support this clonotype. This chain uses TRBV20-1 with TRBJ2-5, with 7 nucleotides matching TRBD1. The length of the CDR3 is 13 residues. Germline loops: CDR1 DFQATT, CDR2 SNEGSKA (reference sequence). The trim removed 3 bases at V and 2 bases at J, leaving 3 bases unmatched. The CDR3 loop is CSASGDSQETQYF. As DNA, the CDR3 is TGCAGTGCTAGTGGGGACAGTCAAGAGACCCAGTACTTC.

This clonotype was seen a handful of times. The chain employs TRBV10-1 and TRBJ2-3; D gene unclear. The ends were cut back, 1 base at V and 0 bases at J, with 8 bases in the middle. Germline CDR1 reads WNHNN; CDR2 reads SYGVQD (reference sequence). The CDR3 runs to 15 residues. CDR3 DNA: TGCGCCAGCAGTGAGTTGGCAGCTAGCACAGATACGCAGTATTTT. Translating gives CASSELAASTDTQYF.

This clonotype was seen more than once but under ten times. CDR3 in amino acids: CASTQQAGEGEQFF. CDR3 DNA: TGTGCCAGCACCCAACAAGCGGGAGAGGGTGAGCAGTTCTTC. The rearrangement uses TRBV7-7 and TRBJ2-1; TRBD2 matches at 8 bases. The CDR3 totals 14 residues. V dropped 7 bases and J dropped 9; count of bases not matched to a gene: 11. In germline, CDR1 is SSHAT, CDR2 FNYEAQ (reference sequence). The full variable domain, its missing parts supplied by reference TRBV7-7 and TRBJ2-1, is GAGVSQSPRYKVTKRGQDVTLRCDPISSHATLYWYQQALGQGPEFLTYFNYEAQPDKSGLPSDRFSAERPEGSISTLTIQRTEQRDSAMYRCASTQQAGEGEQFFGPGTRLTVL.

This clonotype was counted between two and nine times. V gene TRBV18 combines with J gene TRBJ2-3; D is undetermined. The V end lost 3 bases, the J end lost 2 bases, and 9 bases lay between the germline ends. This CDR3 is built from 14 residues. Germline loops: CDR1 KGHSH, CDR2 LQKENI. The chain's CDR3 is CASSPDPATDTQYF. The CDR3 DNA reads TGTGCCAGCTCACCTGATCCGGCCACAGATACGCAGTATTTT.